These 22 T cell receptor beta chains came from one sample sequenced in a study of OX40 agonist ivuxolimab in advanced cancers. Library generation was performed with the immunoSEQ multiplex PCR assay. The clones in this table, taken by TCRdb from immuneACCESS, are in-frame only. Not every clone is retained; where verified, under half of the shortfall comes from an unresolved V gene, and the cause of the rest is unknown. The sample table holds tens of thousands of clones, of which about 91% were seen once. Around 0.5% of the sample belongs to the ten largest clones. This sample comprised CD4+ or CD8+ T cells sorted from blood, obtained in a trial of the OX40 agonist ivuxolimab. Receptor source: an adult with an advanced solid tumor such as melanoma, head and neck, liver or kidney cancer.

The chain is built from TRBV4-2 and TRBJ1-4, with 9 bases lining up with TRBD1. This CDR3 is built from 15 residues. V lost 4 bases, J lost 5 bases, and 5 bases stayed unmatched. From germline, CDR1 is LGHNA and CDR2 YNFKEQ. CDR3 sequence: CASSPTGTGNEKLFF. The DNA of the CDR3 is TGTGCCAGCAGCCCGACCGGGACAGGGAATGAAAAACTGTTTTTT.

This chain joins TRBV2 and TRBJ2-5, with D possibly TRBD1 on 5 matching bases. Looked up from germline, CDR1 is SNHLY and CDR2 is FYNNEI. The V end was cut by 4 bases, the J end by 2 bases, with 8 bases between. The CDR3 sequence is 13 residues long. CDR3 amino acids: CASSGTPQETQYF. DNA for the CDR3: TGTGCCAGCAGTGGGACACCTCAAGAGACCCAGTACTTC.

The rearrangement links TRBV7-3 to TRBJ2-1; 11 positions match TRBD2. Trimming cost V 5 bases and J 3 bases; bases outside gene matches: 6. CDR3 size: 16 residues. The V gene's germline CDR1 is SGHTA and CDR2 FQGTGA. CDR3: CASSRLAGGLYNEQFF. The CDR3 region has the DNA TGTGCCAGCAGCCGTTTAGCGGGGGGGCTCTACAATGAGCAGTTCTTC.

CDR3 sequence reads: CASSSGQWGEKLFF. In DNA form, the CDR3 reads TGTGCCAGCAGCTCGGGACAATGGGGTGAAAAACTGTTTTTT. This rearrangement joins TRBV28 to TRBJ1-4; perhaps TRBD1 as D (6 bases). The germline gives CDR1 MDHEN, CDR2 SYDVKM. The CDR3 length is 14 residues. V was trimmed by 6 bases and J by 7 bases, leaving 15 bases between them.

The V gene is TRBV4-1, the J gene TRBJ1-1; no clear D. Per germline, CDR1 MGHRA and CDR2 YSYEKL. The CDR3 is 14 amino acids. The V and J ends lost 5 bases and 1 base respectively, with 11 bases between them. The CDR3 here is CASSIDRKNTEAFF. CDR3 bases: TGCGCCAGCAGCATCGACCGAAAGAACACTGAAGCTTTCTTT.

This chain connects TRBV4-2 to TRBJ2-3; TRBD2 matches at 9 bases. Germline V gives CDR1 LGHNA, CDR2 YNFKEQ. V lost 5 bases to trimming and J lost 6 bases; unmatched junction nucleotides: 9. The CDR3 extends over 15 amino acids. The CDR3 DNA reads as TGTGCCAGCAGCAACTTAGCGGGGGCTCTCGATACGCAGTATTTT. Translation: CASSNLAGALDTQYF.

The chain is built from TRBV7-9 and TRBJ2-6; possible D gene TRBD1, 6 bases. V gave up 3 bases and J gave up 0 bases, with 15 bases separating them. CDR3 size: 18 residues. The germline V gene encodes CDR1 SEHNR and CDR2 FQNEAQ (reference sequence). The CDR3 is CASSFKWTALSGANVLTF. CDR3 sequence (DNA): TGTGCCAGCAGCTTTAAATGGACAGCCCTCTCTGGGGCCAACGTCCTGACTTTC.

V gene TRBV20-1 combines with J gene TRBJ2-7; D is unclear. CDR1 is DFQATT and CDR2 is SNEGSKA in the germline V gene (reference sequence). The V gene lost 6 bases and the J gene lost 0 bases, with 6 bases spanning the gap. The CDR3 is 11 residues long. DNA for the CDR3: TGCAGTGCCCCCTCCTCCTACGAGCAGTACTTC. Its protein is CSAPSSYEQYF.

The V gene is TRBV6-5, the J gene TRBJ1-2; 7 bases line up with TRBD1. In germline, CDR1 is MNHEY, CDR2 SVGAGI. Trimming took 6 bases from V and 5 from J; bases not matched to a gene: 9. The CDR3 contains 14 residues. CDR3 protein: CASSRQGDFYGYTF. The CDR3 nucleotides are TGTGCCAGCAGCAGACAGGGAGACTTTTATGGCTACACCTTC.

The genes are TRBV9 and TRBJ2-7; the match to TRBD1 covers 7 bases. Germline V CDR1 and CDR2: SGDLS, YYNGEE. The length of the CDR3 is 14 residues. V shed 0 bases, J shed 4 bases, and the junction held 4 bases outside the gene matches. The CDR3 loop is CASSVDGRGYEQYF. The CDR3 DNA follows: TGTGCCAGCAGCGTAGATGGCAGGGGGTACGAGCAGTACTTC.

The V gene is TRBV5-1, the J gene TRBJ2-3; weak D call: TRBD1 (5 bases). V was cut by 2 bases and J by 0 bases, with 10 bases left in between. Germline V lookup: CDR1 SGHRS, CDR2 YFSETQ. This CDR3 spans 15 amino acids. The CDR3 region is CASSLGRVSTDTQYF. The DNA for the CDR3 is TGCGCCAGCAGCTTAGGCAGGGTGAGCACAGATACGCAGTATTTT. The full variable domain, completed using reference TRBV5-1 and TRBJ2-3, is KAGVTQTPRYLIKTRGQQVTLSCSPISGHRSVSWYQQTPGQGLQFLFEYFSETQRNKGNFPGRFSGRQFSNSRSEMNVSTLELGDSALYLCASSLGRVSTDTQYFGPGTRLTVL.

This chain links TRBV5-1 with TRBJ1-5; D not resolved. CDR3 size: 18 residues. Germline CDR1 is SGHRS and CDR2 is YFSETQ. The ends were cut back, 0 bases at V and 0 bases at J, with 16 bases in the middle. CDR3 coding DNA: TGCGCCAGCAGCTTGGTTTCGTGGCCGGTTTATAGCAATCAGCCCCAGCATTTT. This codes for CASSLVSWPVYSNQPQHF.

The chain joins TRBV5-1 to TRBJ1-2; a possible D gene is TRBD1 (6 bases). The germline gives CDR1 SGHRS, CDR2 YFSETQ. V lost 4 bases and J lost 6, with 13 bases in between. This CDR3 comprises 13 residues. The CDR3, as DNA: TGCGCCAGCAGCCTTACAGGGTCCGATGGCTACACCTTC. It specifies CASSLTGSDGYTF. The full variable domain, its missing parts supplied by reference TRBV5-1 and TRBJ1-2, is KAGVTQTPRYLIKTRGQQVTLSCSPISGHRSVSWYQQTPGQGLQFLFEYFSETQRNKGNFPGRFSGRQFSNSRSEMNVSTLELGDSALYLCASSLTGSDGYTFGSGTRLTVV.

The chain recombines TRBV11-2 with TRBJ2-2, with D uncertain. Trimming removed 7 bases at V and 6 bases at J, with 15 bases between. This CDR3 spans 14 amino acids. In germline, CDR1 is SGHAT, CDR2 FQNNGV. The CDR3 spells CASKQSSVAGELFF. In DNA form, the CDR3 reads TGTGCCAGCAAGCAATCATCGGTCGCCGGGGAGCTGTTTTTT.

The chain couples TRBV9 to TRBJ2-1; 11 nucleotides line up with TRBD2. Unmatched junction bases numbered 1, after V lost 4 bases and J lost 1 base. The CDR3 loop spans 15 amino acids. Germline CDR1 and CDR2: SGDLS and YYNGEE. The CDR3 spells CASSRTSGSYNEQFF. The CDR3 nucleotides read TGTGCCAGCAGCAGGACTAGCGGGTCCTACAATGAGCAGTTCTTC.

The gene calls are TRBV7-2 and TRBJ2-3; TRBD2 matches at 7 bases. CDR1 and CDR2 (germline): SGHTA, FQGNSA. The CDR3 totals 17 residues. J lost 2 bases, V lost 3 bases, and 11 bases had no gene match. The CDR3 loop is CASSLRPAGTSTDTQYF. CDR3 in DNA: TGTGCCAGCAGCTTGAGGCCAGCGGGGACCTCCACAGATACGCAGTATTTT.

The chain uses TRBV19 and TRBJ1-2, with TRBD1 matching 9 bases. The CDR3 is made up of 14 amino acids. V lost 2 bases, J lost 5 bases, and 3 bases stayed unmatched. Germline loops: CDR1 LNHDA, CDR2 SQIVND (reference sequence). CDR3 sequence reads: CASSIPTGGYGYTF. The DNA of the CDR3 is TGTGCCAGTAGTATACCGACAGGGGGGTATGGCTACACCTTC. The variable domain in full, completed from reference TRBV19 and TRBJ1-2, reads DGGITQSPKYLFRKEGQNVTLSCEQNLNHDAMYWYRQDPGQGLRLIYYSQIVNDFQKGDIAEGYSVSREKKESFPLTVTSAQKNPTAFYLCASSIPTGGYGYTFGSGTRLTVV.

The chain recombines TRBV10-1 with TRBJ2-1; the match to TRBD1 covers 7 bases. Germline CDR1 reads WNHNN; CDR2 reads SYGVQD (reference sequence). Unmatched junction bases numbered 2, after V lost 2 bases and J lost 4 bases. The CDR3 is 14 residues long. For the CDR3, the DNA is TGCGCCAGCAGTGAGACGGGACAGTACAATGAGCAGTTCTTC. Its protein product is CASSETGQYNEQFF.

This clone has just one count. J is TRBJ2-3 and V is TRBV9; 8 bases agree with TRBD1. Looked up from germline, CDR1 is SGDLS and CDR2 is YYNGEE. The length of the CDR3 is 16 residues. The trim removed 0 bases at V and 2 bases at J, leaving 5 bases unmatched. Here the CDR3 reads CASSVGRTGPTDTQYF. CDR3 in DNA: TGTGCCAGCAGCGTAGGGCGGACAGGGCCCACAGATACGCAGTATTTT.

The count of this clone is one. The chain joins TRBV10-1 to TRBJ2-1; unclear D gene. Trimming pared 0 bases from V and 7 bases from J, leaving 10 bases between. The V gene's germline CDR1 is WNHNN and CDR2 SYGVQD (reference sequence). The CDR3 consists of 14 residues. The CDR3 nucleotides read TGCGCCAGCAGTGAGTCCCCTGACCGGAATGAGCAGTTCTTC. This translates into CASSESPDRNEQFF.

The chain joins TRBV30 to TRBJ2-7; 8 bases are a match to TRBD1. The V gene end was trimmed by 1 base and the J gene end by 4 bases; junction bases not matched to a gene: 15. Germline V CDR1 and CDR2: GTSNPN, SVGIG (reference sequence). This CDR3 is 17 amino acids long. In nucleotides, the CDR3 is TGTGCCTGGAGTGAAGAATGGAAGGCAGGGGGCCTTTACGAGCAGTACTTC. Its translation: CAWSEEWKAGGLYEQYF.

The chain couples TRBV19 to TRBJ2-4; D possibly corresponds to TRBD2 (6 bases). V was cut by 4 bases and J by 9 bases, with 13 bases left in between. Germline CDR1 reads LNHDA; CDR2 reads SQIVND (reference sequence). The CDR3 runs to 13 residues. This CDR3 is CASSRAGWAIQYF. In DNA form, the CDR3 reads TGTGCCAGTAGTAGGGCGGGGTGGGCCATTCAGTACTTC.